This T cell receptor (beta chain) originates from a study of a mutant IDH1 vaccine in newly diagnosed glioma. Study in general: Vaccination began 4-6 weeks post radiotherapy alone, or with temozolomide cycles. Whole-study results and caveats: Researchers report vaccine-induced immune responses in over 90% of patients.

Profiling relied on immunoSEQ multiplex PCR, and the TCRdb table lists in-frame clones only, not all of them. The sample carries approximately 38,000 clones, 80% to 90% recorded once. With regard to this clone: Its antigen remains unidentified.

J lost 0 bases, V lost 5 bases, and 10 bases had no gene match. In germline, CDR1 is SEHNR, CDR2 FQNEAQ (reference sequence). The CDR3 runs to 17 residues. Stated time point: week 5, during vaccination. The vaccine gave 300 ug of a 20-mer mutant IDH1 peptide subcutaneously per dose. Each donor presented with a new WHO grade 3 or 4 astrocytoma that tested IDH1-mutant and showed ATRX loss. This specimen consisted of PBMCs, obtained from a glioma patient whose treatment included an IDH1 peptide vaccine. The chain couples TRBV7-9 to TRBJ1-3; 7 bases fit TRBD1. This sequence was found in a man in his forties with glioma. Here the CDR3 DNA reads TGTGCCAGCAGCCCGGGGACAGCCCGGTACTCTGGAAACACCATATATTTT. It translates to CASSPGTARYSGNTIYF.